The 2 T cell receptor beta chains given below trace back to one sample, sequenced in a study of blood T cell repertoires in COVID-19. Clones were sequenced by immunoSEQ multiplex PCR, and TCRdb holds only the in-frame ones, with some missing. The top ten clones hold around 12% of a sample with about 59,000 clones, about 78% of them seen once. Sequences were obtained from peripheral blood. The receptors shown here come from a man older than 75 with acute or convalescent COVID-19.

This chain uses TRBV19 with TRBJ1-3; unclear D gene. The V and J ends lost 9 bases and 5 bases respectively, with 5 bases between them. The CDR3 loop spans 10 amino acids. From germline, CDR1 is LNHDA and CDR2 SQIVND (reference sequence). The CDR3 loop reads CASERNTIYF. In DNA form, the CDR3 reads TGTGCCAGCGAGAGAAACACCATATATTTT. Looking up the rest from reference TRBV19 and TRBJ1-3 gives the full variable domain: DGGITQSPKYLFRKEGQNVTLSCEQNLNHDAMYWYRQDPGQGLRLIYYSQIVNDFQKGDIAEGYSVSREKKESFPLTVTSAQKNPTAFYLCASERNTIYFGEGSWLTVV.

This rearrangement joins TRBV12-3 or TRBV12-4 to TRBJ2-7, with a possible D match to TRBD1 (5 bases). The CDR3 is 12 amino acids. The germline V and J ends were trimmed by 9 bases and 2 bases, with 11 bases remaining between them. The DNA for the CDR3 is TGTGCCAGTCAGGGCGGTACCTACGAGCAGTACTTC. It yields the protein CASQGGTYEQYF.